The 7 T cell receptor beta chains below all came from one sample that was sequenced in a study of T cells in Graves' hyperthyroidism and ophthalmopathy. The CDR3 regions of TCR beta were amplified from RNA transcripts. HTBI primers were used for first-round RT-PCR of the TCR CDR3. TCRdb processed the multiplex PCR reads anew with MiXCR; each CDR3 protein has one entry. The sample records 500,000 to 550,000 distinct CDR3 sequences, 20% to 25% being singletons. Material for sequencing was blood. These TCRs come from a man in his late teens or twenties with Graves' hyperthyroidism.

This clonotype was recorded at least ten times. The chain is built from TRBV12-3 or TRBV12-4 and TRBJ1-5; possible D gene TRBD1, 6 bases. The CDR3 length is 14 residues. Trimming left V 3 bases short and J 3 bases short, with 9 bases between. The CDR3 sequence is CASSFRGANQPQHF. The CDR3 region has the DNA TGTGCCAGCAGTTTTAGGGGGGCCAATCAGCCCCAGCATTTT.

A few counts support this clonotype. The V gene is TRBV19, the J gene TRBJ1-1; no reliable D call. CDR1 and CDR2 (germline): LNHDA, SQIVND (reference sequence). Trimming left V 4 bases short and J 0 bases short, with 9 bases between. This CDR3 spans 14 amino acids. DNA for the CDR3: TGTGCCAGTAGTACGACGCGTTTGAACACTGAAGCTTTCTTT. It specifies CASSTTRLNTEAFF.

Many counts were recorded for this clonotype. This sequence joins TRBV4-1 and TRBJ2-7; 9 bases line up with TRBD1. After removal of 5 bases from V and 6 bases from J, the junction contained 5 bases not matched to a gene. In germline, CDR1 is MGHRA, CDR2 YSYEKL. This CDR3 is 13 amino acids long. In DNA, the CDR3 is TGCGCCAGCAGCTATGACAGGGGGGGCGAGCAGTACTTC. The encoded protein is CASSYDRGGEQYF.

The rearrangement joins TRBV20-1 to TRBJ2-5; 7 positions match TRBD2. Germline V gene lookup returns CDR1 DFQATT and CDR2 SNEGSKA (reference sequence). V shed 0 bases, J shed 5 bases, and the junction held 12 bases outside the gene matches. This CDR3 spans 16 amino acids. The CDR3 spells CSARDFGRSPNETQYF. CDR3 coding DNA: TGCAGTGCTAGAGATTTCGGGAGGAGCCCCAATGAGACCCAGTACTTC.

This clonotype was picked up many times. This chain joins TRBV6-1 and TRBJ2-4; D possibly matches TRBD1 or TRBD2 (7 bases each). Per germline, CDR1 MNHNS and CDR2 SASEGT. This CDR3 region has 17 residues. Trimming pared 6 bases from V and 2 bases from J, leaving 20 bases between. The CDR3 region has the DNA TGTGCCAGCAGCGTGATCTCAGGGGGAGGGACCAAAAACATTCAGTACTTC. It codes for CASSVISGGGTKNIQYF.

At least ten counts were recorded for this clonotype. V usage is TRBV6-5 and J usage is TRBJ1-1; possible D gene TRBD1, 5 bases. The CDR3 loop spans 15 amino acids. V lost 2 bases, J lost 0 bases, and 10 bases lay in between. CDR1 and CDR2 (germline): MNHEY, SVGAGI. The CDR3 DNA sequence: TGTGCCAGCAGTTACAGGGGCAGTTTGAACACTGAAGCTTTCTTT. This translates into CASSYRGSLNTEAFF.

This clonotype was recorded at least ten times. DNA of the CDR3: TGTGCCAGCAGGAAGACAGGTAATAGCAATCAGCCCCAGCATTTT. Translation: CASRKTGNSNQPQHF. The chain links TRBV2 to TRBJ1-5; TRBD1 is a possible D gene (6 bases). Germline-derived CDR1 and CDR2 are SNHLY and FYNNEI. The CDR3 runs to 15 residues. V lost 6 bases and J lost 0, with 12 bases in between.